This T cell receptor (beta chain) was sequenced during a study of blood T cell repertoires in COVID-19. Looking at the study overall: The cDNA or gDNA used as material had been derived from T cells, B-cell-depleted T cells, or PBMCs.

The CDR3 covers 16 residues. Germline-derived CDR1 and CDR2 are SGHRS and YFSETQ. J lost 5 bases, V lost 3 bases, and 5 bases had no gene match. The data were produced by immunoSEQ multiplex PCR, yet TCRdb's version contains in-frame clones alone and is incomplete. The sample holds 15,000 to 20,000 clones, approximately 80% seen once. The TCR comes from a human donor in a cohort sampled during active COVID-19. The chain has TRBV5-1 and TRBJ2-5; 15 bases line up with TRBD2. Sequencing was done on a sample of peripheral blood. The CDR3 nucleotides read TGCGCCAGCAGCTCGCGGACTAGCGGGAGGGGGGAGACCCAGTACTTC. It yields the protein CASSSRTSGRGETQYF. Together with reference TRBV5-1 and TRBJ2-5, the CDR3 gives the full variable domain: KAGVTQTPRYLIKTRGQQVTLSCSPISGHRSVSWYQQTPGQGLQFLFEYFSETQRNKGNFPGRFSGRQFSNSRSEMNVSTLELGDSALYLCASSSRTSGRGETQYFGPGTRLLVL.